The next 12 T cell receptor beta chains were all read from a single sample in a study of shared clonotypes between healthy human individuals. Sequenced by immunoSEQ multiplex PCR; TCRdb stores in-frame clones only, minus some. The repertoire consists of a few million clones, with over 85% occurring once and the leading ten covering roughly 0.13%. Sequencing was done on a sample of naive CD4+ T cells sorted from blood. Sample subset: CD45RA+ positively selected. The receptor source for this set is a man between 18 and 29 years old in good health.

As for this clone: Other nucleotide sequences from this sample produce the same CDR3. This rearrangement joins TRBV20-1 to TRBJ2-7; TRBD1 matches at 7 bases. The CDR3 loop spans 11 amino acids. V was pared by 5 bases and J by 3 bases, with 1 base of the junction left unmatched. The germline V gene has CDR1 DFQATT and CDR2 SNEGSKA (reference sequence). CDR3 loop: CSAWDSYEQYF. CDR3 nucleotides: TGCAGTGCTTGGGACAGCTACGAGCAGTACTTC.

With respect to this clone: Additional DNA sequences in this sample encode the identical CDR3. In nucleotides, the CDR3 is TGTGCCAGCAGTTTGCGGGCTAACTATGGCTACACCTTC. Its translation is CASSLRANYGYTF. The genes are TRBV28 and TRBJ1-2; D is unresolved. The CDR3 has 13 residues. Trimming took 3 bases from V and 0 from J, leaving 5 bases between them. The germline gives CDR1 MDHEN, CDR2 SYDVKM.

The V gene is TRBV7-9, the J gene TRBJ2-2, with D hard to call. Looked up from germline, CDR1 is SEHNR and CDR2 is FQNEAQ (reference sequence). There are 15 residues in the CDR3. The germline V and J ends were trimmed by 7 bases and 0 bases, with 12 bases remaining between them. As DNA, the CDR3 is TGTGCCAGCACCCTATTGCTTCCGAACACCGGGGAGCTGTTTTTT. This encodes CASTLLLPNTGELFF.

This chain links TRBV5-1 with TRBJ2-7; the D is unclear. With 0 bases removed from V and 3 bases from J, the gap between germline ends came to 10 bases. CDR1 and CDR2 from the germline V gene are SGHRS and YFSETQ. The CDR3 contains 14 residues. The DNA of the CDR3 is TGCGCCAGCAGCTTGGCCCCTAACTACTACGAGCAGTACTTC. It is translated as CASSLAPNYYEQYF. Together with reference TRBV5-1 and TRBJ2-7, the CDR3 gives the full variable domain: KAGVTQTPRYLIKTRGQQVTLSCSPISGHRSVSWYQQTPGQGLQFLFEYFSETQRNKGNFPGRFSGRQFSNSRSEMNVSTLELGDSALYLCASSLAPNYYEQYFGPGTRLTVT.

This clone showed up just once. The J gene is TRBJ1-2, the V gene TRBV6-1, with 7 nucleotides matching TRBD1. V trimming: 6 bases; J trimming: 2 bases; junction bases outside the gene matches: 3. The CDR3 runs 13 residues. The germline V gene has CDR1 MNHNS and CDR2 SASEGT. The CDR3 DNA reads TGTGCCAGCAGGGGACAGTCCAACTATGGCTACACCTTC. Translation: CASRGQSNYGYTF.

This chain uses TRBV6-5 with TRBJ1-2, with TRBD1 matching 7 bases. V was pared by 7 bases and J by 8 bases, with 10 bases of the junction left unmatched. The CDR3 extends over 13 amino acids. The germline V gene encodes CDR1 MNHEY and CDR2 SVGAGI. CDR3: CASTEGRGQGYTF. CDR3 coding DNA: TGTGCCAGCACCGAGGGACGGGGACAGGGCTACACCTTC.

This clone was picked up one time. The V call is TRBV7-9, the J call TRBJ2-5; possibly TRBD2 for D (5 bases). CDR1 is SEHNR, CDR2 FQNEAQ, per germline (reference sequence). The V gene lost 7 bases and the J gene lost 5 bases, with 17 bases spanning the gap. The CDR3 is 14 amino acids. CDR3 sequence (DNA): TGTGCCAGCACCCGCTCACCGGGGTTTGAGACCCAGTACTTC. This gives the protein CASTRSPGFETQYF. Full variable domain (missing parts from reference TRBV7-9 and TRBJ2-5): DTGVSQNPRHKITKRGQNVTFRCDPISEHNRLYWYRQTLGQGPEFLTYFQNEAQLEKSRLLSDRFSAERPKGSFSTLEIQRTEQGDSAMYLCASTRSPGFETQYFGPGTRLLVL.

Remarks on this clone: Other DNA sequences in this sample translate to the same CDR3. V gene TRBV7-2 combines with J gene TRBJ2-7, with 10 bases matching TRBD2. This CDR3 has 14 residues. The V gene's germline CDR1 is SGHTA and CDR2 FQGNSA. V was pared by 5 bases and J by 4 bases, with 5 bases of the junction left unmatched. The CDR3 sequence: CASSRSSGSYEQYF. DNA of the CDR3: TGTGCCAGCAGCCGCTCTAGCGGGAGTTACGAGCAGTACTTC. The full variable domain, with the rest looked up from reference TRBV7-2 and TRBJ2-7, is GAGVSQSPSNKVTEKGKDVELRCDPISGHTALYWYRQSLGQGLEFLIYFQGNSAPDKSGLPSDRFSAERTGGSVSTLTIQRTQQEDSAVYLCASSRSSGSYEQYFGPGTRLTVT.

This chain connects TRBV18 to TRBJ1-5; D call uncertain. The CDR3 extends over 14 amino acids. Deletions cut 2 bases from V and 1 base from J, with 6 bases between. Germline V CDR1 and CDR2: KGHSH, LQKENI. The CDR3 sequence is CASSPNQSNQPQHF. The CDR3 region has the DNA TGTGCCAGCTCACCAAACCAGAGCAATCAGCCCCAGCATTTT.

CDR3 sequence (DNA): TGTGCCAGCTCACCCCCCCAGGCGAACTCCTACGAGCAGTACTTC. It encodes CASSPPQANSYEQYF. V gene TRBV18 combines with J gene TRBJ2-7; D is ambiguous. Germline V gives CDR1 KGHSH, CDR2 LQKENI. The CDR3 runs to 15 residues. Trimming removed 3 bases from V and 0 bases from J, with 12 bases in between.

This clone turned up a few times. This sequence joins TRBV2 and TRBJ2-7; 9 positions agree with TRBD1. Germline lookup yields CDR1 SNHLY and CDR2 FYNNEI. V was pared by 6 bases and J by 1 base, with 7 bases of the junction left unmatched. The CDR3 sequence is 15 residues long. CDR3 amino acids: CASRGDRDPSYEQYF. CDR3 coding DNA: TGTGCCAGCAGGGGGGACAGGGACCCGTCCTACGAGCAGTACTTC.

The V call is TRBV4-2, the J call TRBJ2-2, with D perhaps matching TRBD2 (5 bases). The CDR3 is 17 amino acids. Germline lookup yields CDR1 LGHNA and CDR2 YNFKEQ. The ends were cut back, 1 base at V and 6 bases at J, with 18 bases in the middle. CDR3 residues: CASSQGNTRGPPGELFF. The DNA of the CDR3 is TGTGCCAGCAGCCAAGGAAACACTCGGGGTCCCCCCGGGGAGCTGTTTTTT.